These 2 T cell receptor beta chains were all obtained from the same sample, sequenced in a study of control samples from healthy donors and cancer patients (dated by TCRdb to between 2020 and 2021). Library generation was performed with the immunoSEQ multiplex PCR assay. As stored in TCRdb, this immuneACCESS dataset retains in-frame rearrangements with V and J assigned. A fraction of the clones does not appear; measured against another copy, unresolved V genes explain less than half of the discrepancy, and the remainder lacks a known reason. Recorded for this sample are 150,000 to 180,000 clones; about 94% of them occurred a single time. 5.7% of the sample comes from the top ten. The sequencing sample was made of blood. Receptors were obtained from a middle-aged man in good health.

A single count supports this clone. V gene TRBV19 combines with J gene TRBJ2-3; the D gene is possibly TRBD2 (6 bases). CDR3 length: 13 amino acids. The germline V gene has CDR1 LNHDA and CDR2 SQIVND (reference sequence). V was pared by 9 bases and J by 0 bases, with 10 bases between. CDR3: CASRDWSTDTQYF. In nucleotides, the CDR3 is TGTGCCAGCCGGGACTGGAGCACAGATACGCAGTATTTT.

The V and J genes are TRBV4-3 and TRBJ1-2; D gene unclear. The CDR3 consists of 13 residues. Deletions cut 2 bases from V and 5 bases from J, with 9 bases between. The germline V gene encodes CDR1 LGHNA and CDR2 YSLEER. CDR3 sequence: CASSQRGVYGYTF. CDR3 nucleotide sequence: TGCGCCAGCAGCCAACGCGGGGTGTATGGCTACACCTTC.